The 14 T cell receptor beta chains below all came from one sample that was sequenced in a study of blood T cells in healthy people across ages. Using a J-beta primer mix together with a sample-barcoded 5' primer, a second PCR was run for roughly 6 to 12 cycles. TCRdb ran MiXCR on the 5' RACE reads and lists one entry per CDR3 protein. The sample has hundreds of thousands of distinct CDR3 sequences, 20% to 25% seen once. The material sequenced was blood. The receptors shown here come from a man between 65 and 85 years old in good health.

This rearrangement joins TRBV20-1 to TRBJ2-1; 11 bases line up with TRBD2. Trimming removed 0 bases from V and 6 bases from J; junction bases left unmatched: 10. CDR1 DFQATT and CDR2 SNEGSKA come from the germline V gene (reference sequence). The CDR3 is made up of 17 amino acids. CDR3 sequence: CSAREGSGRAFVNEQFF. CDR3 bases: TGCAGTGCTAGAGAGGGTAGCGGGAGGGCCTTTGTCAATGAGCAGTTCTTC.

This clonotype was picked up many times. The genes are TRBV9 and TRBJ2-5; 12 bases line up with TRBD2. Germline CDR1 is SGDLS and CDR2 is YYNGEE. The CDR3 is 16 amino acids. Germline trimming cut 6 bases from V and 5 bases from J; bases unmatched to any gene: 11. CDR3 in amino acids: CASTPELAGGVETQYF. CDR3 DNA sequence: TGTGCCAGCACCCCTGAGCTAGCGGGAGGGGTGGAGACCCAGTACTTC.

The chain recombines TRBV27 with TRBJ2-1; D not certain. The J call may not be correct, given that the DNA end is closer to TRBJ2-5. The CDR3 length is 14 residues. In germline, CDR1 is MNHEY, CDR2 SMNVEV (reference sequence). The CDR3 DNA sequence: TGTGCCAGCAGTTCCTCAAGAAGCCGGCGGACCCAGTACTTC. Its translation is CASSSSRSRRTQYF.

The chain employs TRBV21-1 and TRBJ1-2; the table gives TRBD1 as D, unverified against the DNA. TRBV21-1 is termed a pseudogene. The length of the CDR3 is 15 residues. The CDR3, as DNA: TGTGCCAGCAGCAAAACAGGGGCCTCTAACTATGGCTACACCTTC. Translated: CASSKTGASNYGYTF.

The chain has TRBV12-3 or TRBV12-4 and TRBJ1-1; the D gene is possibly TRBD1 (5 bases). Trimming took 3 bases from V and 4 from J, leaving 9 bases between them. CDR3 length: 13 amino acids. This chain's CDR3 is CASSFEGSTEAFF. The DNA for the CDR3 is TGTGCCAGCAGTTTTGAGGGGAGCACTGAAGCTTTCTTT.

The genes are TRBV5-1 and TRBJ2-5, with D perhaps TRBD2 (6 bases). Per the germline V gene, CDR1 is SGHRS and CDR2 is YFSETQ. V was clipped by 0 bases and J by 4 bases, with 13 bases between them. The CDR3 extends over 15 amino acids. CDR3 protein: CASSLAGGGRETQYF. DNA for the CDR3: TGCGCCAGCAGCTTGGCCGGGGGTGGCAGAGAGACCCAGTACTTC.

This clonotype occurred a few times. The rearrangement links TRBV15 to TRBJ2-3; D not certain. Per germline, CDR1 LNHNV and CDR2 YYDKDF (reference sequence). Trimming cost V 0 bases and J 2 bases, with 6 bases left between them. The CDR3 runs 14 residues. In DNA, the CDR3 is TGTGCCACCAGCAGAGATGGCATCACAGATACGCAGTATTTT. This codes for CATSRDGITDTQYF.

V gene TRBV4-3 combines with J gene TRBJ2-4, with D tentatively TRBD1 (5 bases). Germline values: CDR1 LGHNA, CDR2 YSLEER. V lost 2 bases to trimming and J lost 9 bases, with 17 bases between them. The CDR3 extends over 15 amino acids. CDR3: CASSQKGSGIGIQYF. In DNA form, the CDR3 reads TGCGCCAGCAGCCAAAAGGGGTCAGGGATCGGCATTCAGTACTTC.

In this sample, this clonotype turned up a few times. The rearrangement links TRBV9 to TRBJ1-5; no firm D call. V lost 2 bases, J lost 7 bases, and 13 bases lay in between. The CDR3 runs 14 residues. Germline-derived CDR1 and CDR2 are SGDLS and YYNGEE. In DNA, the CDR3 is TGTGCCAGCAGCGTCACCCCTTCGGAACAGCCCCAGCATTTT. This encodes CASSVTPSEQPQHF. Filled out from reference TRBV9 and TRBJ1-5, the complete variable domain reads DSGVTQTPKHLITATGQRVTLRCSPRSGDLSVYWYQQSLDQGLQFLIQYYNGEERAKGNILERFSAQQFPDLHSELNLSSLELGDSALYFCASSVTPSEQPQHFGDGTRLSIL.

A few counts support this clonotype. The chain uses TRBV3-1 and TRBJ2-2; possible D gene TRBD1, 5 bases. Trimming took 9 bases from V and 2 from J, leaving 16 bases between them. The germline V gene has CDR1 LGHDT and CDR2 YNNKEL (reference sequence). The length of the CDR3 is 15 residues. CDR3 residues: CASLSGAINTGELFF. The CDR3 nucleotides read TGTGCCAGTTTAAGTGGGGCGATTAACACCGGGGAGCTGTTTTTT.

This chain joins TRBV20-1 and TRBJ2-7; 8 nucleotides align to TRBD2. The trim removed 3 bases at V and 6 bases at J, leaving 7 bases unmatched. This CDR3 has 13 amino acids. CDR1 DFQATT and CDR2 SNEGSKA come from the germline V gene (reference sequence). This CDR3 reads CSASVGRAGEQYF. The CDR3 DNA reads TGCAGTGCTAGTGTCGGGAGGGCCGGCGAGCAGTACTTC.

The chain employs TRBV12-3 or TRBV12-4 and TRBJ2-3; 8 bases align to TRBD2. V gave up 4 bases and J gave up 4 bases; unmatched junction bases: 4. The CDR3 is 14 amino acids. Here the CDR3 reads CASSWSGGADTQYF. The CDR3 nucleotides read TGTGCCAGCAGTTGGAGCGGGGGAGCAGATACGCAGTATTTT.

The CDR3 coding sequence is TGTGCCAGCAGGGGAGAGGGGGCGAATTTTGGAAACACCATATATTTT. Protein product: CASRGEGANFGNTIYF. This sequence joins TRBV27 and TRBJ1-3; 7 nucleotides align to TRBD1. Germline trimming cut 6 bases from V and 3 bases from J; bases unmatched to any gene: 11. The CDR3 covers 16 residues. Germline lookup yields CDR1 MNHEY and CDR2 SMNVEV (reference sequence).

The sample holds one count of this clonotype. This chain connects TRBV6-5 to TRBJ2-3; no clear D. Germline loops: CDR1 MNHEY, CDR2 SVGAGI. V was cut by 7 bases and J by 4 bases, with 9 bases left in between. This CDR3 contains 12 residues. DNA for the CDR3: TGTGCCAGCACAGGAGATCCAGATACGCAGTATTTT. As protein: CASTGDPDTQYF.